The 5 T cell receptor beta chains below come from one sample, sequenced in a study of preoperative IRX-2 immunotherapy in early breast cancer. Noted treatment: preoperative locoregional IRX-2 cytokine immunotherapy. Sequencing was performed with immunoSEQ multiplex PCR; in TCRdb, only in-frame clones are kept and a portion is missing. The table lists roughly 62,000 clones, approximately 93% of them singletons. Sampling was done from a patient treated with IRX-2 immunotherapy. The receptor source for this set is a human donor with breast cancer.

The V call is TRBV6-6, the J call TRBJ2-5, with 9 positions matching TRBD1. Germline CDR1 MNHNY, CDR2 SVGAGI (reference sequence). CDR3 length equals 16 residues. Losses at the gene ends were 4 bases for V and 2 bases for J; bases not matched to a gene: 8. The CDR3 DNA sequence: TGTGCCAGCAGTTCGACAGGGGGTTCCGGACAAGAGACCCAGTACTTC. The encoded protein is CASSSTGGSGQETQYF.

Concerning this clone: A read error may account for a junction end that differs from germline. V usage is TRBV19 and J usage is TRBJ2-3, with 10 bases fitting TRBD1. This CDR3 spans 16 amino acids. Germline lookup yields CDR1 LNHDA and CDR2 SQIVND (reference sequence). The CDR3 DNA sequence: TGTGCCAGTAGTTTAGACAGGGGGCGATCCACAGATACGCAGTATTTT. It specifies CASSLDRGRSTDTQYF.

This rearrangement joins TRBV12-1 to TRBJ2-5; the DNA was not used to check the table's D call, TRBD2. TRBV12-1 is termed a pseudogene. The CDR3 loop spans 18 amino acids. CDR3 sequence (DNA): TGTGCCAGCAGCAGACTAGCGGGAGTACACACGGTCCGGGAGACCCAGTACTTC. Its translation is CASSRLAGVHTVRETQYF.

J is TRBJ1-6 and V is TRBV5-6; D is perhaps TRBD1 (6 bases). Trimming shortened V by 2 bases and J by 8 bases, and 14 bases separated the two germline ends. The CDR3 has 15 residues. Looked up from germline, CDR1 is SGHDT and CDR2 is YYEEEE. The CDR3 coding sequence is TGTGCCAGCAGCTTTATCGACGGGGGCCATTCACCCCTCCACTTT. Its translation: CASSFIDGGHSPLHF.

This chain uses TRBV2 with TRBJ1-3; D might be TRBD1 (6 bases). Trimming pared 10 bases from V and 0 bases from J, leaving 13 bases between. The CDR3 spans 14 residues. Germline V gene lookup returns CDR1 SNHLY and CDR2 FYNNEI. The CDR3 DNA follows: TGTGCCAACAAACGGACAGTCTCTGGAAACACCATATATTTT. Its protein product is CANKRTVSGNTIYF.